One T cell receptor beta chain is described in this entry. Its matching antigen is unknown. This entry comes from a study of CD8+ T cells in alopecia areata. The authors extracted RNA and reverse transcribed it into cDNA as the sequencing template. Sequencing was performed with immunoSEQ multiplex PCR; in TCRdb, only in-frame clones are kept and a portion is missing. This repertoire shows roughly 110,000 clones, around 84% found once; its top ten account for over 20%. Study-level points and caveats: It was lesional scalp, especially alopecia totalis/universalis, that showed higher clonality than normal scalp. Tofacitinib delivered significant drops in scalp clonality and in expanded CD8+ clones among the top 100. Only a single nonresponder existed, so baseline CD8+ expansion links stay unclear.

The treatment is: oral pan-JAK inhibitor, 5-10 mg twice daily. The authors sorted CD4+ and CD8+ T cells from PBMCs. This CDR3 contains 14 residues. V lost 4 bases and J lost 4, with 14 bases in between. Per the germline V gene, CDR1 is SGHDT and CDR2 is YYEEEE. This TCR came from a human donor with alopecia areata. The chain combines TRBV5-6 with TRBJ2-5; weak D call: TRBD2 (5 bases). The sequencing used CD8+ T cells sorted from blood, collected at week 24, from a patient treated with tofacitinib. The CDR3 DNA is TGTGCCAGCAGCCCCGGACCCGCGGGAGAGACCCAGTACTTC. This translates into CASSPGPAGETQYF.